These 3 T cell receptor beta chains originate from one sample sequenced in a study of cytomegalovirus exposure and HLA in healthy donors. The assay was immunoSEQ multiplex PCR, and TCRdb's table has in-frame clones only and misses some. This table holds some 130,000 clones, approximately 84% found once. The sequenced material came from PBMCs. The receptors shown here come from a man between 25 and 39 years old in good health and CMV-seropositive.

This clone showed up just a few times. The V call is TRBV7-2, the J call TRBJ1-1, with a weak D call TRBD1 (5 bases). The germline CDR1 and CDR2 sequences are SGHTA and FQGNSA. This CDR3 is 13 amino acids long. The ends were cut back, 4 bases at V and 2 bases at J, with 8 bases in the middle. The CDR3: CASSYTGNTEAFF. CDR3 bases: TGTGCCAGCAGCTACACAGGTAACACTGAAGCTTTCTTT.

The chain links TRBV6-6 to TRBJ1-5, with TRBD1 matching over 9 bases. V lost 6 bases to trimming and J lost 7 bases; unmatched junction nucleotides: 7. Germline lookup yields CDR1 MNHNY and CDR2 SVGAGI (reference sequence). This CDR3 region has 14 residues. CDR3 loop: CASSQDRGGQPQHF. CDR3 in DNA: TGTGCCAGCAGCCAGGACAGGGGTGGCCAGCCCCAGCATTTT.

The V gene is TRBV5-1, the J gene TRBJ1-2; 8 bases are shared with TRBD1. Trimming at V came to 4 bases and at J to 0 bases, leaving 5 bases not matched to a gene. This CDR3 spans 15 amino acids. From germline, CDR1 is SGHRS and CDR2 YFSETQ. The CDR3 spells CASSQQGGTNYGYTF. In DNA form, the CDR3 reads TGCGCCAGCAGCCAACAGGGGGGCACTAACTATGGCTACACCTTC.